Presented here are 2 T cell receptor beta chains from one specimen sequenced in a study of shared clonotypes between healthy human individuals. Only in-frame clones appear in the TCRdb table, and some are missing; sequencing was by immunoSEQ multiplex PCR. This table holds around 2.1 million clones, 93% found once. The naive CD8 fraction comprised CD45RO-negative cells positively selected for CCR7 and excluded terminally differentiated effector memory CD45RA+ cells. The specimen was naive CD8+ T cells from PBMCs. The receptors here all came from a man aged 18 to 29 in good health. Some clones in this sample may be carry-over from other donors' samples.

The J gene is TRBJ2-3, the V gene TRBV7-6; D is uncertain. From germline, CDR1 is SGHVS and CDR2 FNYEAQ. V was shortened by 1 base and J by 6 bases, with 8 bases between the two germline ends. The CDR3 extends over 13 amino acids. The CDR3 DNA reads TGTGCCAGCAGCTTAGAGGTGCTGGATACGCAGTATTTT. This codes for CASSLEVLDTQYF.

V and J are TRBV27 and TRBJ2-7; D could derive from TRBD1 or TRBD2 (5 bases each). Deletions cut 9 bases from V and 0 bases from J, with 15 bases between. This CDR3 is built from 14 residues. The germline CDR1 and CDR2 sequences are MNHEY and SMNVEV (reference sequence). The CDR3 region is CASRDGDGSYEQYF. The CDR3 bases are TGTGCCAGTAGAGACGGGGACGGCTCCTACGAGCAGTACTTC.